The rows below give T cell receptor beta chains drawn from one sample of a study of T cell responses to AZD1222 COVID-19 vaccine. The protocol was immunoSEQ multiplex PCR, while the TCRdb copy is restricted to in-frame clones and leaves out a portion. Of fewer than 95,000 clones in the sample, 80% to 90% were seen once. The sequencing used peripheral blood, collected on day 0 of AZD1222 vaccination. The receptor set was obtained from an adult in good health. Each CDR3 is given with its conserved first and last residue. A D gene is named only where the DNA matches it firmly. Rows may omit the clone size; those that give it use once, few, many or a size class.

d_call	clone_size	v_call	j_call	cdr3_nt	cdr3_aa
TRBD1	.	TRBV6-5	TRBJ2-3	TGTGCCAGCAGTTTCACGCCGGGACAGGGCACAGATACGCAGTATTTT	CASSFTPGQGTDTQYF
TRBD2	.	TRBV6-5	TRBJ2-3	TGTGCCAGCAGGACTAGCGGGAGCACAGATACGCAGTATTTT	CASRTSGSTDTQYF
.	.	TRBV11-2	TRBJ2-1	TGTGCCAGCAGACTCGTTGCTGCGGGACTGAGCTCCTACAATGAGCAGTTCTTC	CASRLVAAGLSSYNEQFF
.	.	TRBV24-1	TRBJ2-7	TGTGCCACCCGCTGTGTTGCCCACGAGCAGTACTTC	CATRCVAHEQYF
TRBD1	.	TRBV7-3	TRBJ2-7	TGTGCCAGCAGCTTAAATTTCCAGGGGGACTCCTACGAGCAGTACTTC	CASSLNFQGDSYEQYF
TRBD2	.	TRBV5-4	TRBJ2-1	TGTGCCAGCAGCTTGGACCCGGGACTAGCGGGAGAAACCTACAATGAGCAGTTCTTC	CASSLDPGLAGETYNEQFF
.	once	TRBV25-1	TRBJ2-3	TGTGCCAGCAGTGACCTCCGGGACGGCGGAGATACGCAGTATTTT	CASSDLRDGGDTQYF
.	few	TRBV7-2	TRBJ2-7	TGTGCCAGCAGCGTAGACGGTCGGGACTACGAGCAGTACTTC	CASSVDGRDYEQYF
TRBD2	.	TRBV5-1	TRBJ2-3	TGCGCCAGCAGACCCACTAGCGGGAGGGCCGGGGCAGATACGCAGTATTTT	CASRPTSGRAGADTQYF
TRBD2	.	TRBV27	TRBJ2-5	TGTGCCAGCAGGGCCACAGCGGGGTCCATCCAAGAGACCCAGTACTTC	CASRATAGSIQETQYF
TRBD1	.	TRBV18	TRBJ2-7	TGTGCCAGCTCACAAGGACAGGGTAACGAGCAGTACTTC	CASSQGQGNEQYF
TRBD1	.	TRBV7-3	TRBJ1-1	TGTGCCAGCAGCCCTTCGGGAGACAGGGGAGGTGAAGCTTTCTTT	CASSPSGDRGGEAFF
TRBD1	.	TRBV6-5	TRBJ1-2	TGTGCCAGCACCTGGGACAGCTCGAACTATGGCTACACCTTC	CASTWDSSNYGYTF
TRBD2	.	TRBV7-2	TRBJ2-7	TGTGCCAGCAGCTTTCGGCTAGCGGAAACCTACGAGCAGTACTTC	CASSFRLAETYEQYF
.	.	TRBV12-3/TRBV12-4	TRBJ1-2	TGTGCCAGCCTACAGGGTAGCTATGGCTACACCTTC	CASLQGSYGYTF
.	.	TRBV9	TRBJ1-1	TGTGCCAGCAGCGAGCCGGTCGACAGTACTAACACTGAAGCTTTCTTT	CASSEPVDSTNTEAFF
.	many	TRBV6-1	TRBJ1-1	TGTGCCAGCAGTGATAACACTGAAGCTTTCTTT	CASSDNTEAFF
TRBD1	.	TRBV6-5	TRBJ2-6	TGTGCCAGCAGAGCGGACAGGGCTGGGGCCAACGTCCTGACTTTC	CASRADRAGANVLTF
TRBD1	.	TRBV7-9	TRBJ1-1	TGTGCCAGCAGCCCATCCGGGACAGGGGGCACTGAAGCTTTCTTT	CASSPSGTGGTEAFF
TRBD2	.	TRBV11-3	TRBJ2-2	TGTGCCAGCAGCTTAGGTCGGACTAGCGGCACCGGGGAGCTGTTTTTT	CASSLGRTSGTGELFF
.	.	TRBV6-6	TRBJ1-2	TGTGCCAGCAGTTATTCCCCCTCAACTACATTCTATGGCTACACCTTC	CASSYSPSTTFYGYTF
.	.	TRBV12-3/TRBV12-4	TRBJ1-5	TGTGCCAGCAGTACGCAGGGGAATCAGCCCCAGCATTTT	CASSTQGNQPQHF
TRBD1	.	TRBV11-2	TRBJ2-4	TGTGCCAGCAGCGTCGGGGGGACAGGGTCAAACATTCAGTACTTC	CASSVGGTGSNIQYF
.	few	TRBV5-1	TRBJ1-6	TGCGCCAGCAGCTCAGACCTAAATAATTCACCCCTCCACTTT	CASSSDLNNSPLHF
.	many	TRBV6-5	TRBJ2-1	TGTGCCAGCAGTTACTCCGGAAATGAGCAGTTCTTC	CASSYSGNEQFF
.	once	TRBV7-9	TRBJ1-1	TGTGCCAGCAGCTTAGGGGTTCGGGGAGGTGGCACTGAAGCTTTCTTT	CASSLGVRGGGTEAFF
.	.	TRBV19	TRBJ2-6	TGTGCCAGTACCATGACTCGTTCCAGCTCTGGGGCCAACGTCCTGACTTTC	CASTMTRSSSGANVLTF
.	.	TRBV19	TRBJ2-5	TGTGCCAGTAGTATAGCCGGGGGAGAGACCCAGTACTTC	CASSIAGGETQYF
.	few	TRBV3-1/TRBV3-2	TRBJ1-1	TGTGCCAGCAGCCTTTCAGGGGACGACACTGAAGCTTTCTTT	CASSLSGDDTEAFF
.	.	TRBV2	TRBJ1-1	TGTGCCAGTTCCAATTCACCTGAAGCTTTCTTT	CASSNSPEAFF
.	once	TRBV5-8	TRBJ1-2	TGTGCCAGCAGCCCGTGGGGGAACTATGGCTACACCTTC	CASSPWGNYGYTF
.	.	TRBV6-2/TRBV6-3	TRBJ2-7	TGTGCCAGCAGTTACGGCGGGATGGGTTCCGAGCAGTACTTC	CASSYGGMGSEQYF
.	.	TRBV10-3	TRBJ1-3	TGTGCCATCAGGCAAGGGTCTAGCTCTGGAAACACCATATATTTT	CAIRQGSSSGNTIYF
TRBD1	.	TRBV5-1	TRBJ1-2	TGCGCCAGCAGCGCGAGACCGGGACAGGGGTTTAACTATGGCTACACCTTC	CASSARPGQGFNYGYTF
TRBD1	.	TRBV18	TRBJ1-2	TGTGCCAGCTCACCACAGGACAGGGCGGGCTATGGCTACACCTTC	CASSPQDRAGYGYTF
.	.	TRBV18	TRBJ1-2	TGTGCCAGCTCACCACCCAACAGCCTCTATGGCTACACCTTC	CASSPPNSLYGYTF
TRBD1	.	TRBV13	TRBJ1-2	TGTGCCAGCAGCAACAGGGGGCTTCGGGGCTACACCTTC	CASSNRGLRGYTF
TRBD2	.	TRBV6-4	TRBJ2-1	TGTGCCAGCAGCGCCTCGGGGGGACTCAACCTCAATGAGCAGTTCTTC	CASSASGGLNLNEQFF
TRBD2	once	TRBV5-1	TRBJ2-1	TGCGCCAGCAGCTTTCGGGGGCTAGCGGGCAATGAGCAGTTCTTC	CASSFRGLAGNEQFF
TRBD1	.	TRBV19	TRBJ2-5	TGTGCCAGTAGTAGTCCCGGGACAGGGACGGAGACCCAGTACTTC	CASSSPGTGTETQYF
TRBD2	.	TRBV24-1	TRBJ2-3	TGTGCCACCAGTGATCTCGGGGGGGCTTTGGCGGGAGCGACAGATACGCAGTATTTT	CATSDLGGALAGATDTQYF
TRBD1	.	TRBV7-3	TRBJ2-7	TGTGCCAGCAGCTCGGACAGGGGCGGCGAGCAGTACTTC	CASSSDRGGEQYF
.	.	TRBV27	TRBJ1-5	TGTGCCAGCAGTTTGGCCAGGTCCAATCAGCCCCAGCATTTT	CASSLARSNQPQHF
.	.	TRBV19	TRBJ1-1	TGTGCCAGTACCTATCGGGCAGGGAATGAAGCTTTCTTT	CASTYRAGNEAFF
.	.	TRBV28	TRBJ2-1	TGTGCCAGCAGTATACTGACAGTCCGCTCCTACAATGAGCAGTTCTTC	CASSILTVRSYNEQFF
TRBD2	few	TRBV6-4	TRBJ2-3	TGTGCCAGCAGTGAAGGAGCGGGATCCACAGATACGCAGTATTTT	CASSEGAGSTDTQYF
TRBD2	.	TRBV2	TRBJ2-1	TGTGCCAGCAGTGATCTGGGCGGGAGGGGTGAGCAGTTCTTC	CASSDLGGRGEQFF
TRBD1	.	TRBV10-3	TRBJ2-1	TGTGCCATCAGTGTGCAAATCCGGGACAGCCACAATGAGCAGTTCTTC	CAISVQIRDSHNEQFF
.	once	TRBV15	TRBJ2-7	TGTGCCACCAGCCCGCCCGGAGGGTCCGCCGGAGGAGAGCAGTACTTC	CATSPPGGSAGGEQYF
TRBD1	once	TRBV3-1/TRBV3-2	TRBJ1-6	TGTGCCTCCGGGACAGGGAATTCACCCCTCCACTTT	CASGTGNSPLHF
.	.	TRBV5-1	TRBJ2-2	TGCGCCAGCACCCCCGGGGCAAGGGACACCGGGGAGCTGTTTTTT	CASTPGARDTGELFF
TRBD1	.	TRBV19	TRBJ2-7	TGTGCCAGTAGCACCGGACAGGGGGCGGCATACGAGCAGTACTTC	CASSTGQGAAYEQYF
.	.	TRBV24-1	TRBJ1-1	TGTGCCACCAGTGATTCAGAGGGTTCGAACACTGAAGCTTTCTTT	CATSDSEGSNTEAFF
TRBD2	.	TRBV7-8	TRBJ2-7	TGTGCCAGCAGCTTCTTAGCGGGAGGTTTTTACGAGCAGTACTTC	CASSFLAGGFYEQYF
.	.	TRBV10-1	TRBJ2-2	TGCGCCACCAACGAGGTTAACACCGGGGAGCTGTTTTTT	CATNEVNTGELFF
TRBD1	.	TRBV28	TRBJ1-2	TGTGCCAGCGACATTCCGGGACAGGGAGGTGGCTACACCTTC	CASDIPGQGGGYTF
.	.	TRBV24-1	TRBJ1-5	TGTGCCACCAGTGTCGGGGGGGAAAGGATCAATCAGCCCCAGCATTTT	CATSVGGERINQPQHF
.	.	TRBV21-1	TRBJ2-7	TGTGCCAGCAGCAAAGCAAGGCTAGCGGGCATCTCCTACGAGCAGTACTTC	CASSKARLAGISYEQYF
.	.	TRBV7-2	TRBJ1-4	TGTGCCAGCAGCCCCTGGAGCTATGATCCAGAAAAACTGTTTTTT	CASSPWSYDPEKLFF